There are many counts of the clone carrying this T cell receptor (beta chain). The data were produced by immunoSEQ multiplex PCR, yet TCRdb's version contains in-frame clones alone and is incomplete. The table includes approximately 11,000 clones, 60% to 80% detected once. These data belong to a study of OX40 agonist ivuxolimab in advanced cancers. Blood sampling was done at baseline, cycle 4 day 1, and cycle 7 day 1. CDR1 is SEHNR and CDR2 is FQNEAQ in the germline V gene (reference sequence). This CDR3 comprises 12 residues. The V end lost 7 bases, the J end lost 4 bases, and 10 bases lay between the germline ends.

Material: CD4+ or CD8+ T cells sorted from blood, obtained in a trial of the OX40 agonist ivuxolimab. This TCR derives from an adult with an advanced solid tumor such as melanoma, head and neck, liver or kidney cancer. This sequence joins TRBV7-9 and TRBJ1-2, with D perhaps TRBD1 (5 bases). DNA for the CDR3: TGTGCCAGCACCGACGGGACCTATGGCTACACCTTC. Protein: CASTDGTYGYTF.